This is a list of T cell receptor beta chains from one sample in a study of Ad26.COV2.S vaccination and SARS-CoV-2 variants. Generated by immunoSEQ multiplex PCR, the TCRdb table keeps only in-frame clones and is missing some. The sample contains roughly 100,000 clones, around 80% of which appear only once. Specimen: peripheral blood, collected after recovery from COVID-19. The receptors come from a human donor who had recovered from COVID-19. Both conserved end residues are trimmed from each CDR3.

cdr3_aa j_call v_call cdr3_length
ASVAGRVNEQF TRBJ2-1 TRBV6-5 11
ASSLSEKLF TRBJ1-4 TRBV12-3/TRBV12-4 9
ASSPGQGRDYGYT TRBJ1-2 TRBV5-5 13
ASINKQLNSPLH TRBJ1-6 TRBV5-6 12
ASSSTGENTIY TRBJ1-3 TRBV6-5 11
ASSGQGSVNEQY TRBJ2-7 TRBV5-1 12
ASSLEGPIDGYT TRBJ1-2 TRBV27 12
ASSSQGLETQY TRBJ2-5 TRBV11-2 11
ASSSGSTTSYEQY TRBJ2-7 TRBV5-1 13
ASSVGQSTEAF TRBJ1-1 TRBV12-3/TRBV12-4 11
ASSTGSPGYNEQF TRBJ2-1 TRBV4-3 13
AWQTVPGGTEAF TRBJ1-1 TRBV30 12
ASRGQGEYGYT TRBJ1-2 TRBV28 11
ASSQPGGLGEQY TRBJ2-7 TRBV19 12
ASIERDRVFYGYT TRBJ1-2 TRBV5-6 13
ASSESPAGVKTQY TRBJ2-5 TRBV6-1 13
ASSSTGIYGYT TRBJ1-2 TRBV2 11
ATLRDKGQPHTGELF TRBJ2-2 TRBV11-2 15
ASSWDSFYGYT TRBJ1-2 TRBV5-4 11
ATETGGIHNEQF TRBJ2-1 TRBV24-1 12
ASSIGNSGGTDTQY TRBJ2-3 TRBV19 14
AISGGRDASSYEQY TRBJ2-7 TRBV10-3 14
ASSRTDTEAF TRBJ1-1 TRBV28 10
ASSRGITGEKLF TRBJ1-4 TRBV3-1/TRBV3-2 12
ASSLLVAGKTVNTEAF TRBJ1-1 TRBV7-2 16
ASSFGRTGELF TRBJ2-2 TRBV12-3/TRBV12-4 11
ASRLPGQGSPSAKNIQY TRBJ2-4 TRBV12-2 17
ASRGRGGETQY TRBJ2-5 TRBV5-6 11
SAWTGANTEAF TRBJ1-1 TRBV29-1 11
ASSQTLSGMGDTQY TRBJ2-3 TRBV4-2 14
ASSHRMRARRSPLH TRBJ1-6 TRBV23-1 14
ASSFRDRGPGELF TRBJ2-2 TRBV27 13
ASSLGWENTEAF TRBJ1-1 TRBV5-1 12
AWSGTNTGELF TRBJ2-2 TRBV30 11
ASSLDVLTEQY TRBJ2-7 TRBV11-2 11
ASSIPGANTGELF TRBJ2-2 TRBV10-2 13
ASSPGQGLSNQPQH TRBJ1-5 TRBV9 14
ASRRGGQGTYEQY TRBJ2-7 TRBV2 13
ASSRVRNLLGGEQY TRBJ2-7 TRBV2 14
ASSLGTGNEKLF TRBJ1-4 TRBV28 12
ASSGTGGKSSEQY TRBJ2-7 TRBV28 13
ASSLGLGHRYEQY TRBJ2-7 TRBV5-1 13
ASSEAGQNTDTQY TRBJ2-3 TRBV10-1 13
ASSSDSNYSPLH TRBJ1-6 TRBV5-1 12
ASSIRTSTISTDTQY TRBJ2-3 TRBV19 15
ASGLVLGTGNSPLH TRBJ1-6 TRBV12-5 14
ASSLPPTGVLSGELF TRBJ2-2 TRBV7-9 15
ASSSRISGDGGDTQY TRBJ2-3 TRBV19 15
AWSVNIGEKLF TRBJ1-4 TRBV30 11
SVAMFRGGGLNTEAF TRBJ1-1 TRBV29-1 15
AVMRGVGYT TRBJ1-2 TRBV30 9
ASSPSFPAGSYEQY TRBJ2-7 TRBV18 14
ASSLEVGSGNTIY TRBJ1-3 TRBV7-9 13
SASGAEEKLF TRBJ1-4 TRBV20-1 10
ATIPPLGANEQF TRBJ2-1 TRBV7-9 12
ASSLLKLTGRPKTEAF TRBJ1-1 TRBV28 16
ASSTRDRAAYGYT TRBJ1-2 TRBV28 13
ASSPRSSGGSGTGELF TRBJ2-2 TRBV7-6 16
ASSEVKWRGVADTQY TRBJ2-3 TRBV6-1 15